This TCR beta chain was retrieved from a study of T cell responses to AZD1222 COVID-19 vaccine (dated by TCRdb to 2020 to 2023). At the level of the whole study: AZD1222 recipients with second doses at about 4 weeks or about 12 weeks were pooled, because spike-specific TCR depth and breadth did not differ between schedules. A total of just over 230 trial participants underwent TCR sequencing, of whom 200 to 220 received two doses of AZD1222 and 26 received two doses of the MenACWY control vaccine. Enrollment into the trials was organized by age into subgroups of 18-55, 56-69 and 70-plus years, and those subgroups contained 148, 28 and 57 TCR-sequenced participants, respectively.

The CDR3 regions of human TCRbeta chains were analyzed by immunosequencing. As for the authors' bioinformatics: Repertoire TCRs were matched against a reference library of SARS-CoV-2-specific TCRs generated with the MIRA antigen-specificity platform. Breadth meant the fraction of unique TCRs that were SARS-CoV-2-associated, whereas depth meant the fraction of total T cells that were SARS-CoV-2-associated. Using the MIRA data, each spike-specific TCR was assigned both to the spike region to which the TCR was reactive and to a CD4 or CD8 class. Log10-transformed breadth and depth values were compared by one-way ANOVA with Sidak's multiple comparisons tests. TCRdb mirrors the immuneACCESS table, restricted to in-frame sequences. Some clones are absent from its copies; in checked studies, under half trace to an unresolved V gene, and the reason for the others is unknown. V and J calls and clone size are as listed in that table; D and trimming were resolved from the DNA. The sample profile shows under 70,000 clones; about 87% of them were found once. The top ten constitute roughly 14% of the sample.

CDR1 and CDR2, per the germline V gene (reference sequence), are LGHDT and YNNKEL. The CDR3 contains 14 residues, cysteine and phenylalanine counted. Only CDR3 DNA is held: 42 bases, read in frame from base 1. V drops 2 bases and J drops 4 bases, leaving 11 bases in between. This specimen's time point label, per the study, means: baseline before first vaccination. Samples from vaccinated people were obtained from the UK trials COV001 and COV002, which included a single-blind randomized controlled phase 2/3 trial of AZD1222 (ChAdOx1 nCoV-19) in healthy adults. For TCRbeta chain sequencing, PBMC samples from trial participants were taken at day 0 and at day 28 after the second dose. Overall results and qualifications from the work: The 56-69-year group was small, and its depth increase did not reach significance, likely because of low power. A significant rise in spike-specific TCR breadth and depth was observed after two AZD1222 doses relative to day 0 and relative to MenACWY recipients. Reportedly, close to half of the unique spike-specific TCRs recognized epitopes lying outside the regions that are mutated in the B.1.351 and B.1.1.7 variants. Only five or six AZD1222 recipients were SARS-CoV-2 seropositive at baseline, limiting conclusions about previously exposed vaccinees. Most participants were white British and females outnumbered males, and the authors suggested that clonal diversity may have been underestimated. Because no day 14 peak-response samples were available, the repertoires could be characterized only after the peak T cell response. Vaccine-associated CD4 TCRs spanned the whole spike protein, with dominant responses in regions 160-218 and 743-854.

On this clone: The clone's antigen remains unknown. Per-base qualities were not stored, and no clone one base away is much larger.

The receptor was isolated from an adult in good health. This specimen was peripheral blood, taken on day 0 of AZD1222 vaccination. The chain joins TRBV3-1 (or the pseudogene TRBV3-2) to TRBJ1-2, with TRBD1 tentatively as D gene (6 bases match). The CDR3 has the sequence CASSQSTGFYGYTF. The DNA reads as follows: TGTGCCAGCAGCCAATCGACAGGATTCTATGGCTACACCTTC.